This record looks at one T cell receptor (beta chain) sequence and its context. Its recognized antigen is unknown. The record has no base qualities; no much larger clone is one base away. This specimen comes from a study of shared clonotypes between healthy human individuals (dated by TCRdb to about 2020). Concerning the study at large: A couple of women and a few men aged 18 to 49 years were included in the cohort. Leukapheresis yielded between about 0.85 and 9 billion PBMCs per donor. To estimate repertoire size and how much clonotype sharing occurs between individuals, the study deeply sequenced the blood TCR repertoires of a handful of healthy adults. To increase sequencing depth and limit assay-specific biases, different laboratories used diverse techniques to prepare libraries and sequence TCR repertoires. Per donor, three plates each were used for CD4 naive and CD4 memory, two for CD8 naive, and one for CD8 memory. Results the study describes overall, beyond this receptor: Across a handful of donors, around 5% of naive CD4, approximately 3.5% of naive CD8, about 2.3% of memory CD4, and 0.4% of memory CD8 clonotypes were shared. Naive subsets generally had larger estimated clonotype richness than memory subsets. The genetic and exposure-history diversity represented was limited by the small number of donors. Pairwise subsampling led to the expectation that sequencing depth would affect the degree of clonotype sharing among donors. Incomplete sequencing was indicated by rarefaction of sorted-subset datasets, despite the large sequencing depth. Only blood was sampled, and tissue TCR repertoires likely differ from those in blood. Compared with non-shared clonotypes, the clonotypes found in all four sorted-subset donors had higher generation probabilities.

Donors were healthy HIV-negative adults with no recently reported acute infections or vaccinations. Every donor was a Caucasian adult residing in Nashville, Tennessee, USA. Magnetic negative selection was used to enrich CD4+ T cells, after which naive cells were positively selected on CD45RA and the negative fraction became the memory subset. After blood collection by leukapheresis, PBMCs were isolated using Ficoll-Histopaque density gradient centrifugation and then cryopreserved in the vapor phase of liquid nitrogen. Purity and quantity of every magnetically sorted T cell population were checked by analytical flow cytometry. From each sorted fraction, genomic DNA was isolated and quantified by UV absorbance on a Nanodrop 2000c. Trimming takes 3 bases off V and 5 bases off J; junction bases not matched to a gene: 11. From the cysteine through the phenylalanine, the CDR3 covers 17 amino acids. The only DNA kept is the CDR3, 51 bases in frame from the first base. As encoded in the germline V gene, CDR1 is LGHNA while CDR2 is YSLEER.

Using the deep immunoSEQ assay, multiplex PCR amplified TCR CDR3 regions from genomic DNA. Extracted genomic DNA from each cell subset was distributed evenly across all wells of several immunoSEQ 96-well plates, and each plate was treated as a replicate. For sorted subsets, around 200 ng genomic DNA, equal to tens of thousands of T cell genomes, was loaded into each replicate PCR. Purified libraries were measured with a Qubit 3.0 fluorometer, size-checked on a Bioanalyzer 2100, and measured again with the KAPA Library Quantification kit. A separate single-read 150-cycle Illumina NextSeq 550 flow cell was used to sequence each immunoSEQ 96-well plate. Concerning the study's data processing: Because the immunoSEQ output included only junctional sequences and no quality scores, the filtering could not be the same as the filtering used for full-length reads. Sequences were annotated with PyIR, a Python wrapper for IgBLAST v1.9, using IMGT germline references to assign V/J genes and CDR3. Reads were filtered out if the reads had weak V/J assignments (E-value above 1e-6), no CDR3, stop codons, out-of-frame junctions, or ambiguous translated residues. V3J clonotypes were defined by identical inferred V gene, J gene, and CDR3 amino acid sequence. Percentage overlap between repertoires was calculated by dividing the number of shared unique clonotypes by the size of the smaller repertoire. Three approaches were used to assess repertoire richness: RTK rarefaction, the Chao1 estimator, and Recon v2.1 estimates of unobserved clonotypes. Generation probabilities for all TCRbeta clonotypes obtained by the gDNA method from a handful of donors were computed using OLGA. This is the immuneACCESS table as TCRdb keeps it, with only in-frame sequences that have V and J called. A part of the clones is gone; compared with another copy, unresolved V genes explain less than half, and the rest is unexplained. D and trimming come from the DNA, and the V and J calls and clone size come from that table. Recorded for this sample are some 2.3 million clones; approximately 95% of them occurred a single time. The ten largest clones capture roughly 0.36% of the sample.

Sequenced material: naive CD4+ T cells from PBMCs. The sample's cell subset or site, from its label and the paper: CD45RA+ positively selected. This chain is built from TRBV4-3 and TRBJ2-3, and TRBD2 matches 10 of the central bases. The TCR comes from a man between 18 and 29 years old in good health. Some clones in this sample may be carry-over from other donors' samples. CDR3 protein: CASSHSGLAYARDTQYF. The DNA sequence reads TGCGCCAGCAGCCACTCGGGACTAGCGTACGCTAGAGATACGCAGTATTTT.